The rows below give T cell receptor beta chains drawn from one sample of a study of T cell repertoires in cytomegalovirus infection. TCRdb re-derived calls from the reads in MiXCR, one entry per CDR3 protein. The sample has more than 650,000 distinct CDR3 sequences, 35% to 45% seen once; the top ten hold more than 2.5%. The sequencing input was PBMCs. Every receptor here comes from a human donor in good health (CMV status not recorded). Some clones in this sample may be carry-over from other donors' samples. Both conserved end residues are part of each CDR3.

v_gene,CDR3aa
TRBV28,CASSPLQGMSNQPQHF
TRBV20-1,CSARDRFGGDGDIQYF
TRBV18,CASSPTGWVDSGANVLTF
TRBV27,CASKTLKAGGTNEKLFF
TRBV29-1,CSVEGRGTGANVLTF
TRBV27,CASSFRENAGATNEKLFF
TRBV2,CASNGGGYTEAFF
TRBV7-8,CASSSQTSGSTDTQYF
TRBV7-2,CASSRAGEQYF
TRBV12-5,CASGLWDSSSNTEAFF
TRBV12-3/TRBV12-4,CASSLRGSKNIQYF
TRBV12-3/TRBV12-4,CASSLLHRRDRGPHNAQFF
TRBV28,CASSFIRTGSSYNEQFF
TRBV20-1,CSARDWGNNLYEQYF
TRBV5-6,CASSFPGTSALGWQYF
TRBV6-1,CASSDIRGRAPSRTGELFF
TRBV18,CASSPYVTGGGNQPQHF
TRBV5-1,CASSSGLRGEVTEAFF
TRBV15,CATSRDRHPGTEAFF
TRBV11-3,CASSLDPRTGIRFSNQPQHF
TRBV9,CASSVAVQGRTGELFF
TRBV7-6,CASSLDSGPNQPQHF
TRBV12-3/TRBV12-4,CASSRLAGPSGELFF